The 14 T cell receptor beta chains in this list originate from one sample, sequenced in a study of T cell repertoires in cytomegalovirus infection. The antigens these receptors bind are not known. From the reads, TCRdb called clonotypes with MiXCR, one entry per CDR3 protein. This sample has approximately 1,000,000 distinct CDR3 sequences, with roughly 30% found just once. Sequences were derived from cultured CD8+ T cells from PBMCs, sampled from culture after CMV antigen stimulation. These receptors were obtained from a human donor in good health (CMV status not recorded). Some clones in this sample may be carry-over from other donors' samples.

On this clonotype itself: An end of the junction differs from the germline gene, which may be a read error. The CDR3 region has the DNA TGTGCCAGCGGGGAGCGGAGCTCCTACAATAAGCAGTTCTTC. As protein: CASGERSSYNKQFF. The chain uses TRBV6-5 and TRBJ2-1; D is perhaps TRBD2 (5 bases). Germline V gives CDR1 MNHEY, CDR2 SVGAGI. The CDR3 sequence is 14 residues long.

The chain uses TRBV27 and TRBJ2-7; weak D call: TRBD2 (6 bases). Germline CDR1 and CDR2: MNHEY and SMNVEV (reference sequence). The CDR3 loop spans 13 amino acids. V was pared by 10 bases and J by 6 bases, with 19 bases between. CDR3 protein: CATSPAGTLEQYF. In DNA, the CDR3 is TGTGCCACCAGCCCTGCGGGGACTCTCGAGCAGTACTTC.

This clonotype was recorded many times. This sequence joins TRBV27 and TRBJ1-5; a possible D gene is TRBD1 (6 bases). This CDR3 is 14 amino acids long. Germline V gives CDR1 MNHEY, CDR2 SMNVEV (reference sequence). The germline V and J ends were trimmed by 6 bases and 1 base, with 10 bases remaining between them. The CDR3 loop reads CASSSTGSNQPQHF. In DNA, the CDR3 is TGTGCCAGCAGCTCCACAGGGAGCAATCAGCCCCAGCATTTT.

This sequence joins TRBV7-6 and TRBJ2-1, with TRBD2 matching over 9 bases. CDR3 length: 16 residues. J was trimmed by 5 bases and V by 4 bases; bases with no gene match: 9. The germline CDR1 and CDR2 sequences are SGHVS and FNYEAQ. CDR3 sequence reads: CASSSKAGGPNNEQFF. CDR3 coding DNA: TGTGCCAGCAGCTCAAAGGCGGGGGGGCCCAACAATGAGCAGTTCTTC.

V and J are TRBV20-1 and TRBJ2-1, with D perhaps TRBD1 (6 bases). The V end was cut by 3 bases, the J end by 2 bases, with 14 bases between. CDR1 is DFQATT and CDR2 is SNEGSKA in the germline V gene (reference sequence). CDR3 length: 15 amino acids. CDR3 protein: CSASDGGGTYNEQFF. CDR3 in DNA: TGCAGTGCTAGTGATGGGGGCGGAACCTACAATGAGCAGTTCTTC.

The table lists this clonotype with a few counts. The chain is built from TRBV5-1 and TRBJ2-7, with TRBD2 identical over 7 bases. The trim removed 1 base at V and 0 bases at J, leaving 7 bases unmatched. The CDR3 length is 16 residues. Germline V CDR1 and CDR2: SGHRS, YFSETQ. The chain's CDR3 is CASSLKSGASSYEQYF. CDR3 nucleotides: TGCGCCAGCAGCTTGAAGAGCGGGGCCTCCTCCTACGAGCAGTACTTC.

This clonotype was recorded many times. The V call is TRBV4-1, the J call TRBJ2-7, with 7 bases lining up with TRBD1. CDR1 is MGHRA and CDR2 is YSYEKL in the germline V gene. The CDR3 has 15 amino acids. V lost 1 base and J lost 2; bases outside the gene matches: 5. The DNA of the CDR3 is TGCGCCAGCAGCCAAGTAGACAGGGCGGCCTACGAGCAGTACTTC. It is translated as CASSQVDRAAYEQYF.

The V gene is TRBV7-2, the J gene TRBJ1-6, with D unclear. CDR1 SGHTA and CDR2 FQGNSA come from the germline V gene. V was clipped by 8 bases and J by 2 bases, with 13 bases between them. The CDR3 totals 15 residues. The CDR3 protein is CASGRREPYNSPLHF. The CDR3 region has the DNA TGTGCCAGCGGCCGGCGGGAGCCCTATAATTCACCCCTCCACTTT.

This clonotype was seen more than once but under ten times. The V and J genes are TRBV27 and TRBJ2-3, with 8 bases fitting TRBD1. Trimming removed 2 bases from V and 3 bases from J; junction bases left unmatched: 1. CDR3 length: 14 amino acids. Germline lookup yields CDR1 MNHEY and CDR2 SMNVEV (reference sequence). CDR3 protein: CASSLRDRTDTQYF. In DNA form, the CDR3 reads TGTGCCAGCAGTTTAAGGGACAGGACAGATACGCAGTATTTT.

This clonotype was seen many times. V and J are TRBV6-5 and TRBJ1-6; no clear D. Trimming shortened V by 0 bases and J by 8 bases, and 14 bases separated the two germline ends. CDR3 length: 16 residues. The germline CDR1 and CDR2 sequences are MNHEY and SVGAGI. The CDR3 loop is CASSYSSGPRDSPLHF. For the CDR3, the DNA is TGTGCCAGCAGTTACTCATCCGGGCCTCGGGATTCACCCCTCCACTTT.

This clonotype came up many times. V and J are TRBV12-3 or TRBV12-4 and TRBJ2-3, with 10 bases fitting TRBD1. There are 17 residues in the CDR3. Trimming took 1 base from V and 1 from J; bases not matched to a gene: 5. Here the CDR3 DNA reads TGTGCCAGCAGTTTAGTGGGACAGGGGATCGGCACAGATACGCAGTATTTT. Protein: CASSLVGQGIGTDTQYF.

The chain is built from TRBV3-1 and TRBJ2-2, with D possibly being TRBD1 or TRBD2 (6 bases each). In germline, CDR1 is LGHDT, CDR2 YNNKEL (reference sequence). V lost 0 bases to trimming and J lost 5 bases, with 13 bases between them. This CDR3 region has 16 residues. CDR3 residues: CASSQDRGVQTGELFF. The CDR3 DNA is TGTGCCAGCAGCCAAGATAGGGGGGTTCAGACCGGGGAGCTGTTTTTT.

This clonotype was counted only a few times. This chain joins TRBV19 and TRBJ1-1; possibly TRBD1 for D (6 bases). From germline, CDR1 is LNHDA and CDR2 SQIVND (reference sequence). V lost 3 bases and J lost 3, with 17 bases in between. The CDR3 has 16 residues. DNA of the CDR3: TGTGCCAGTAGTATCCCGGAGGGGGGGATGGACACTGAAGCTTTCTTT. Its translation: CASSIPEGGMDTEAFF. Full variable domain (missing parts from reference TRBV19 and TRBJ1-1): DGGITQSPKYLFRKEGQNVTLSCEQNLNHDAMYWYRQDPGQGLRLIYYSQIVNDFQKGDIAEGYSVSREKKESFPLTVTSAQKNPTAFYLCASSIPEGGMDTEAFFGQGTRLTVV.

A few counts support this clonotype. The chain links TRBV25-1 to TRBJ1-4; D ambiguous. The CDR3 spans 10 residues. CDR1 and CDR2 (germline): MGHDK, SYGVNS. Trimming took off 10 bases at V and 8 bases at J, with 8 bases between the two ends. CDR3 residues: CATLGEKLFF. In nucleotides, the CDR3 is TGTGCCACCCTGGGGGAAAAACTGTTTTTT.